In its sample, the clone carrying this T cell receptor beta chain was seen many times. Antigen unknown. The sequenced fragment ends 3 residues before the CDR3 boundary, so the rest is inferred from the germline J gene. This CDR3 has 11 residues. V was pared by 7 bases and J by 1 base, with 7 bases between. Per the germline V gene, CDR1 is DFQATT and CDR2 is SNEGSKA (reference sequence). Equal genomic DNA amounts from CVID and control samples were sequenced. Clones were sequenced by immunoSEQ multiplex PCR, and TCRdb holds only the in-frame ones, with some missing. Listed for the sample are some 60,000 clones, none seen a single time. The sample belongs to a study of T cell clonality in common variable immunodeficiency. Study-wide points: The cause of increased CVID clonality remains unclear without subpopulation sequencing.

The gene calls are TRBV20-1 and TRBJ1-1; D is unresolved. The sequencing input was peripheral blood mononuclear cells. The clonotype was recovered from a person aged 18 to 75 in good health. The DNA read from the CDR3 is TGCAGTGGACCGGGGAACACTGAA. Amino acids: CSGPGNTE. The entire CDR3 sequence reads CSGPGNTEAFF.